This TCR beta chain was captured in a study of regulatory T cells in long-lasting Graves disease. CDR3-region Arm-PCR and iRepertoire HTBI primers produced the TCR beta libraries. TCRdb ran MiXCR on the multiplex PCR reads and lists one entry per CDR3 protein. Among hundreds of thousands of distinct CDR3 sequences listed, about 14% were seen once. Time point indicated: newly diagnosed GD, antithyroid drugs for less than 3 months. The authors made the TCR library using RNA they extracted from PBMCs. Patients met American Thyroid Association criteria for Graves' disease. Peripheral blood, roughly 10 milliliters of it, was drawn into EDTA tubes. This CDR3 has 14 residues. After removal of 5 bases from V and 9 bases from J, the junction contained 5 bases not matched to a gene. The germline V gene has CDR1 SGHAT and CDR2 FQNNGV. A further study also used this sample, focusing on T cells in Graves' hyperthyroidism and ophthalmopathy. That paper notes: The study used the HTBI primer set for a first-round RT-PCR of the TCR CDR3. Median prediction lead before ophthalmopathy onset was 5 to 7.5 months with the model.

The material sequenced was peripheral blood mononuclear cells (PBMCs), taken at new diagnosis, from a patient treated with antithyroid drugs. The rearrangement uses TRBV11-2 and TRBJ2-1; 12 positions agree with TRBD2. The clonotype originates from a man aged 30 to 39 with Graves disease. Here the CDR3 reads CASSPSGRAAEQFF. The CDR3 DNA follows: TGTGCCAGCAGCCCTAGCGGGAGGGCGGCTGAGCAGTTCTTC.